This T cell receptor (beta chain) was found in a study of T cell repertoires in cytomegalovirus infection. Whole-study context: Both a matching HLA type and CMV infection were indicated by public TCR beta signatures.

Comment on this clonotype: Antigen unknown.

One entry per CDR3 protein, called by TCRdb with MiXCR from the reads. The table records more than 300,000 distinct CDR3 sequences, nearly 35% of them present only once. Study-level results: Cumulative public TCR beta family frequency identified carriers of CMV plus the relevant HLA. Dominant in the ex vivo response were TCR beta clonotypes restricted by HLA-C and specific for CMV.

Germline CDR1 is MNHNY and CDR2 is SVGAGI (reference sequence). This CDR3 is 15 amino acids long. V lost 7 bases and J lost 5; bases outside the gene matches: 9. The sequence derives from a human donor in good health (CMV status not recorded). Some clones in this sample may be carry-over from other donors' samples. V usage is TRBV6-6 and J usage is TRBJ2-3; 10 nucleotides line up with TRBD1. This sample comprised cultured PBMCs, obtained from culture after CMV antigen stimulation. CDR3 nucleotides: TGTGCCAGCAATAGAAGACAGGGGGCTGTAGATACGCAGTATTTT. Its protein product is CASNRRQGAVDTQYF.